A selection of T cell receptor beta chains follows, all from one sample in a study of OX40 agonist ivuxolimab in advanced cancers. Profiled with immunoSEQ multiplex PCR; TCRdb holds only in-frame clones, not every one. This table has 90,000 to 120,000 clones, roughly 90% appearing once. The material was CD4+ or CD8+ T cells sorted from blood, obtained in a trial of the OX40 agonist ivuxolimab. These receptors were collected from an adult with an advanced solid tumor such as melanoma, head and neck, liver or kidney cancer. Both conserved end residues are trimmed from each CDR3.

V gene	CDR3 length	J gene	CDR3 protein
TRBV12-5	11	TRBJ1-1	ASGSPTNTEAF
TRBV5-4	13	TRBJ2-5	ASSLVASGSETQY
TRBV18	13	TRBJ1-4	ASSRDLSTNEKLF
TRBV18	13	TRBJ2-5	ASSTSWDSKETQY
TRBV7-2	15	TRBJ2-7	ASSFPPPGLAASEQY
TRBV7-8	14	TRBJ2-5	ASSLEASGNGETQY
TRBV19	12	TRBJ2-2	ASKGRGPAGELF
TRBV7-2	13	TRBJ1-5	ASSLSGRSNQPQH
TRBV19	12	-	ASSDQRGAYEQY
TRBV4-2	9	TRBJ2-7	ASSQDIVQY
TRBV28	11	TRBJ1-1	ASSFDGGRGAF
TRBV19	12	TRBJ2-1	ASSIDFQIDEQF
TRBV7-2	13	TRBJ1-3	ASSLVVGSGNTIY
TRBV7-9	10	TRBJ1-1	ASSTTGTEAF
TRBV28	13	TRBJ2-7	ASKVGGANLYEQY
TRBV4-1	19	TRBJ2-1	ASSQVGVAGRNPSSYNEQF
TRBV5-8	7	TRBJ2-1	ASSLGPF
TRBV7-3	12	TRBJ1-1	ASSLKGMNTEAF
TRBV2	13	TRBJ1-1	ASNLGGGRNTEAF
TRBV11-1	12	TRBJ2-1	ASSLAYREDEQF
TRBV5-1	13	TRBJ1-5	ASRPTGNSNQPQH
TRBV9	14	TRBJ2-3	ASSVGTSTSTDTQY
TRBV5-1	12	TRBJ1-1	ASSSDWENTEAF
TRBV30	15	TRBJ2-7	AWRDPTHRGPRYEQY
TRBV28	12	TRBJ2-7	ASRPGRGSYEQY
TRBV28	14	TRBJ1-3	ASREQGLLTGNTIY
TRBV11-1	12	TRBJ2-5	ASSRGQGAETQY